What follows are 24 T cell receptor beta chains derived from one specimen sequenced in a study of blood T cell repertoires in COVID-19 (dated by TCRdb to about 2020). The library was built by means of the immunoSEQ multiplex PCR assay. The source is immuneACCESS, and TCRdb retained only in-frame sequences with V and J called. Part of the clones is not carried over; for the studies checked, unresolved V genes explain less than half of this, and the remainder is unexplained. This sample has approximately 200,000 clones in its table, and 70% to 90% of those were observed once. The top ten constitute over 0.95% of the sample. Sequenced material: peripheral blood. The receptors originated from a middle-aged man with acute or convalescent COVID-19.

V usage is TRBV7-9 and J usage is TRBJ1-4, with TRBD1 as a possible D gene (5 bases). This CDR3 has 12 amino acids. Germline V gives CDR1 SEHNR, CDR2 FQNEAQ (reference sequence). V was trimmed by 11 bases and J by 5 bases, leaving 12 bases between them. CDR3 amino acids: CAGQGQNEKLFF. Here the CDR3 DNA reads TGTGCCGGTCAGGGCCAAAATGAAAAACTGTTTTTT.

The chain carries TRBV30 and TRBJ2-3; 8 nucleotides align to TRBD2. The CDR3 totals 16 residues. The germline gives CDR1 GTSNPN, CDR2 SVGIG (reference sequence). The V segment lost 2 bases and the J segment 2 bases; nucleotides outside the gene matches: 9. The CDR3 DNA reads TGTGCCTGGAGTCGTCCCGGGGGGGGGACCACAGATACGCAGTATTTT. Amino acids: CAWSRPGGGTTDTQYF.

CDR3 sequence: CASSVFPNRGDEQYF. CDR3 in DNA: TGTGCCAGCAGCGTATTCCCTAACCGGGGGGACGAGCAGTACTTC. The J gene is TRBJ2-7, the V gene TRBV9; 7 nucleotides agree with TRBD2. V shed 1 base, J shed 5 bases, and the junction held 9 bases outside the gene matches. The CDR3 extends over 15 amino acids. Per the germline V gene, CDR1 is SGDLS and CDR2 is YYNGEE.

Of note for this clone: The junction departs from germline at one end; a sequencing error may be responsible. The J gene is TRBJ1-2, the V gene TRBV2, with 9 nucleotides matching TRBD1. The CDR3 spans 13 residues. The germline V gene encodes CDR1 SNHLY and CDR2 FYNNEI. CDR3 sequence reads: CASSEVIQGAGAF. DNA of the CDR3: TGTGCCAGCAGTGAAGTGATACAGGGGGCTGGGGCCTTC.

The chain couples TRBV4-2 to TRBJ2-3; 8 bases map to TRBD2. The CDR3 contains 17 residues. From germline, CDR1 is LGHNA and CDR2 YNFKEQ. V lost 1 base to trimming and J lost 1 base; unmatched junction nucleotides: 7. CDR3 coding DNA: TGTGCCAGCAGCCAAGGCGAGAGTAGCGGGGGCACAGATACGCAGTATTTT. It is translated as CASSQGESSGGTDTQYF.

The chain links TRBV2 to TRBJ2-1; TRBD2 agrees at 7 bases. The length of the CDR3 is 17 residues. The germline CDR1 and CDR2 sequences are SNHLY and FYNNEI. V dropped 4 bases and J dropped 4; count of bases not matched to a gene: 13. CDR3 loop: CASSVPHQRGLYNEQFF. CDR3 coding DNA: TGTGCCAGCAGTGTCCCCCACCAGCGGGGTCTGTACAATGAGCAGTTCTTC. Variable domain in full (rest from reference TRBV2 and TRBJ2-1): EPEVTQTPSHQVTQMGQEVILRCVPISNHLYFYWYRQILGQKVEFLVSFYNNEISEKSEIFDDQFSVERPDGSNFTLKIRSTKLEDSAMYFCASSVPHQRGLYNEQFFGPGTRLTVL.

In its sample, this clone was seen once. The genes are TRBV6-5 and TRBJ1-5; no clear D gene. Germline assignment: CDR1 MNHEY and CDR2 SVGAGI. V lost 7 bases to trimming and J lost 6 bases, with 16 bases between them. The CDR3 runs to 14 residues. The DNA of the CDR3 is TGTGCCAGCATGACGGCCCTAGAGTTTCAGCCCCAGCATTTT. It is translated as CASMTALEFQPQHF.

The chain uses TRBV7-9 and TRBJ1-1, with TRBD1 matching 8 bases. In germline, CDR1 is SEHNR, CDR2 FQNEAQ (reference sequence). The V gene end was trimmed by 4 bases and the J gene end by 3 bases; junction bases not matched to a gene: 13. This CDR3 spans 17 amino acids. The CDR3 protein is CASSSYYYRGGDTEAFF. The DNA for the CDR3 is TGTGCCAGCAGCTCATACTATTACAGGGGGGGAGACACTGAAGCTTTCTTT.

V and J are TRBV6-5 and TRBJ2-7; 7 bases align to TRBD2. This CDR3 is built from 14 residues. Trimming removed 0 bases from V and 2 bases from J; junction bases left unmatched: 1. Germline V gene data show CDR1 as MNHEY and CDR2 as SVGAGI. CDR3 sequence reads: CASSYSGGTYEQYF. CDR3 nucleotide sequence: TGTGCCAGCAGTTACTCGGGGGGGACCTACGAGCAGTACTTC.

The chain employs TRBV30 and TRBJ2-3, with D maybe TRBD1 (6 bases). The CDR3 runs 15 residues. Germline V gene sequence: CDR1 GTSNPN, CDR2 SVGIG (reference sequence). V was shortened by 5 bases and J by 3 bases, with 18 bases between the two germline ends. CDR3 bases: TGTGCCTGGGGGGGCGGGCAGGTCGGGACAGATACGCAGTATTTT. Amino acids: CAWGGGQVGTDTQYF.

The chain recombines TRBV5-6 with TRBJ1-4; D not certain. Per germline, CDR1 SGHDT and CDR2 YYEEEE. This CDR3 is built from 13 residues. Trimming shortened V by 0 bases and J by 7 bases, and 7 bases separated the two germline ends. The DNA of the CDR3 is TGTGCCAGCAGCTTGGGCAGTGGTGAAAAACTGTTTTTT. This encodes CASSLGSGEKLFF.

This chain links TRBV11-2 with TRBJ2-7; 10 nucleotides agree with TRBD1. This CDR3 is built from 14 residues. Germline V lookup: CDR1 SGHAT, CDR2 FQNNGV. V was clipped by 6 bases and J by 6 bases; unmatched bases: 8. The CDR3 loop reads CASRTRDRGIEQYF. The CDR3 coding sequence is TGTGCCAGCAGGACGCGGGACAGGGGAATCGAGCAGTACTTC.

This chain connects TRBV6-5 to TRBJ1-4, with a possible D match to TRBD1 (5 bases). CDR1 is MNHEY and CDR2 is SVGAGI in the germline V gene. V lost 7 bases and J lost 8, with 14 bases in between. The CDR3 runs 13 residues. The CDR3 DNA reads TGTGCCAGCACCCAACCCGGGGGAGAAAAACTGTTTTTT. Translation: CASTQPGGEKLFF.

The count of this clone is one. The chain employs TRBV20-1 and TRBJ1-1; D uncertain. The CDR3 has 11 amino acids. V lost 3 bases and J lost 3, with 5 bases in between. From germline, CDR1 is DFQATT and CDR2 SNEGSKA (reference sequence). CDR3: CSASRDTEAFF. The CDR3 DNA sequence: TGCAGTGCTAGTAGAGACACTGAAGCTTTCTTT.

The V call is TRBV18, the J call TRBJ1-1; 9 positions match TRBD1. The CDR3 extends over 14 amino acids. Trimming removed 2 bases from V and 5 bases from J; junction bases left unmatched: 3. CDR1 is KGHSH and CDR2 is LQKENI in the germline V gene. Here the CDR3 reads CASSPGTGKTEAFF. CDR3 coding DNA: TGTGCCAGCTCACCAGGGACAGGGAAAACTGAAGCTTTCTTT.

This chain links TRBV29-1 with TRBJ2-7, with TRBD1 matching 7 bases. With V trimmed by 6 bases and J by 6 bases, 8 bases remained unmatched. Germline V CDR1 and CDR2: SQVTM, ANQGSEA. The CDR3 length is 12 residues. CDR3 sequence: CSVGIDRVEQYF. As DNA, the CDR3 is TGCAGCGTCGGGATCGACAGGGTCGAGCAGTACTTC.

The rearrangement links TRBV28 to TRBJ1-1; no reliable D call. The length of the CDR3 is 15 residues. Germline assignment: CDR1 MDHEN and CDR2 SYDVKM. The V and J ends lost 6 bases and 4 bases respectively, with 18 bases between them. The DNA for the CDR3 is TGTGCCAGCAGCTCGAGACTCCGCCGGGGCACTGAAGCTTTCTTT. This translates into CASSSRLRRGTEAFF.

The J gene is TRBJ1-4, the V gene TRBV11-2; D gene unclear. The length of the CDR3 is 18 residues. The V end lost 5 bases, the J end lost 0 bases, and 19 bases lay between the germline ends. The V gene's germline CDR1 is SGHAT and CDR2 FQNNGV. The CDR3 DNA reads as TGTGCCAGCAGCCTATTGCCCCAGAAGACTGCAACTAATGAAAAACTGTTTTTT. This codes for CASSLLPQKTATNEKLFF.

This clone has only one observation. The V and J genes are TRBV5-6 and TRBJ1-2, with TRBD1 matching 10 bases. J was trimmed by 9 bases and V by 1 base; bases with no gene match: 15. Germline V lookup: CDR1 SGHDT, CDR2 YYEEEE. The CDR3 runs 17 residues. The CDR3 DNA is TGTGCCAGCAGCTTGACTTATTTTATGACAGGGGGCGACAGCTACACCTTC. It is translated as CASSLTYFMTGGDSYTF.

The V call is TRBV6-5, the J call TRBJ1-2; D is unclear. The germline V and J ends were trimmed by 6 bases and 4 bases, with 12 bases remaining between them. CDR3 length equals 13 residues. Germline CDR1 and CDR2: MNHEY and SVGAGI. The CDR3, as DNA: TGTGCCAGCAGCGAGAGGGAATTCTATGGCTACACCTTC. This translates into CASSEREFYGYTF.

The chain is built from TRBV7-8 and TRBJ1-2; TRBD1 matches at 9 bases. Looked up from germline, CDR1 is SGHVS and CDR2 is FQNEAQ. V was pared by 5 bases and J by 4 bases, with 5 bases of the junction left unmatched. This CDR3 spans 14 amino acids. The CDR3 DNA reads as TGTGCCAGCAGCCTACAGGGGGCTGGCTATGGCTACACCTTC. Its translation is CASSLQGAGYGYTF.

This clone was seen a few times. DNA for the CDR3: TGTGCCAGCAGTGAGACAGAGGCTCCCAATCAGCCCCAGCATTTT. This translates into CASSETEAPNQPQHF. This chain uses TRBV2 with TRBJ1-5; D is possibly TRBD1 (5 bases). The germline gives CDR1 SNHLY, CDR2 FYNNEI. This CDR3 region has 15 residues. Deletions cut 3 bases from V and 3 bases from J, with 12 bases between.

The V and J genes are TRBV5-4 and TRBJ2-5; D may be TRBD2 (5 bases). The germline CDR1 and CDR2 sequences are SGHNT and YYREEE (reference sequence). Trimming left V 6 bases short and J 2 bases short, with 11 bases between. CDR3 length: 13 residues. CDR3 amino acids: CASMDGGQETQYF. Here the CDR3 DNA reads TGTGCCAGCATGGATGGAGGACAAGAGACCCAGTACTTC.

The chain joins TRBV7-3 to TRBJ2-1; weak D call: TRBD2 (6 bases). This CDR3 spans 13 amino acids. The ends were cut back, 2 bases at V and 10 bases at J, with 12 bases in the middle. Germline V lookup: CDR1 SGHTA, CDR2 FQGTGA. The DNA for the CDR3 is TGTGCCAGCAGCTTAGGGACTGGCAGGGAGCAGTTCTTC. Encoded protein: CASSLGTGREQFF.